These T cell receptor beta chains were read from a single sample in a study of blood T cell repertoires in COVID-19. Using immunoSEQ multiplex PCR, the repertoire was profiled, and TCRdb retains in-frame clones only, with some absent. Of about 200,000 clones in the sample, 86% are singletons; the top ten hold 2.2%. Specimen: peripheral blood. These receptor sequences come from a man aged 25 to 45 who had recovered from COVID-19. The CDR3 runs from the conserved cysteine through the conserved F or W. The order of the fields is V gene, clone size, J gene, CDR3 length, D gene, CDR3 protein, CDR3 DNA. A D gene is named only where the DNA matches it firmly. The size field is filled for only some rows; it gives once, few, many or a size class.

v_gene: TRBV7-9
abundance: NA
j_gene: TRBJ1-1
len: 14
d_gene: NA
CDR3aa: CASSPSRGSTEAFF
CDR3nt: TGTGCCAGCAGCCCATCCAGGGGTAGCACTGAAGCTTTCTTT

v_gene: TRBV7-6
abundance: NA
j_gene: TRBJ1-5
len: 14
d_gene: NA
CDR3aa: CASSPGGWGQPQHF
CDR3nt: TGTGCCAGCAGCCCGGGGGGTTGGGGTCAGCCCCAGCATTTT

v_gene: TRBV9
abundance: NA
j_gene: TRBJ2-2
len: 15
d_gene: NA
CDR3aa: CASSGTGGDTGELFF
CDR3nt: TGTGCCAGCAGCGGTACAGGGGGGGACACCGGGGAGCTGTTTTTT

v_gene: TRBV19
abundance: NA
j_gene: TRBJ1-1
len: 15
d_gene: TRBD1
CDR3aa: CASSPSQGVNTEAFF
CDR3nt: TGTGCCAGTAGTCCCTCACAGGGGGTAAACACTGAAGCTTTCTTT

v_gene: TRBV7-9
abundance: NA
j_gene: TRBJ1-2
len: 14
d_gene: NA
CDR3aa: CASSPGEGIYGYTF
CDR3nt: TGTGCCAGCAGTCCCGGGGAGGGTATCTATGGCTACACCTTC

v_gene: TRBV6-5
abundance: NA
j_gene: TRBJ1-6
len: 14
d_gene: NA
CDR3aa: CASSPRTDPGPLHF
CDR3nt: TGTGCCAGCAGTCCCCGGACGGACCCAGGGCCCCTCCACTTT

v_gene: TRBV19
abundance: NA
j_gene: TRBJ1-1
len: 14
d_gene: NA
CDR3aa: CASSISGRITEAFF
CDR3nt: TGTGCCAGTAGTATCTCAGGGCGAATCACTGAAGCTTTCTTT

v_gene: TRBV9
abundance: NA
j_gene: TRBJ1-3
len: 16
d_gene: TRBD1
CDR3aa: CASSLLTGVAGNTIYF
CDR3nt: TGTGCCAGCAGCCTCCTAACAGGGGTTGCGGGAAACACCATATATTTT

v_gene: TRBV14
abundance: few
j_gene: TRBJ2-2
len: 14
d_gene: NA
CDR3aa: CASSQDWAGGELFF
CDR3nt: TGTGCCAGCAGCCAAGATTGGGCAGGCGGGGAGCTGTTTTTT

v_gene: TRBV19
abundance: NA
j_gene: TRBJ2-2
len: 18
d_gene: TRBD2
CDR3aa: CASSMVLAGGANTGELFF
CDR3nt: TGTGCCAGTAGTATGGTACTAGCGGGGGGCGCGAACACCGGGGAGCTGTTTTTT

v_gene: TRBV4-1
abundance: NA
j_gene: TRBJ1-1
len: 14
d_gene: TRBD1
CDR3aa: CASSRQGQGTEAFF
CDR3nt: TGCGCCAGCAGTCGACAGGGACAAGGGACTGAAGCTTTCTTT

v_gene: TRBV6-5
abundance: NA
j_gene: TRBJ2-5
len: 13
d_gene: TRBD1
CDR3aa: CASRGTGPETQYF
CDR3nt: TGTGCCAGCAGGGGGACAGGGCCCGAGACCCAGTACTTC

v_gene: TRBV5-8
abundance: NA
j_gene: TRBJ1-6
len: 15
d_gene: NA
CDR3aa: CASSLISAEDSPLHF
CDR3nt: TGTGCCAGCAGCTTGATCTCGGCCGAGGATTCACCCCTCCACTTT

v_gene: TRBV27
abundance: NA
j_gene: TRBJ2-5
len: 15
d_gene: TRBD2
CDR3aa: CASSLGGGVIKTQYF
CDR3nt: TGTGCCAGCAGTTTAGGCGGGGGGGTCATTAAGACCCAGTACTTC

v_gene: TRBV12-3/TRBV12-4
abundance: NA
j_gene: TRBJ1-2
len: 12
d_gene: TRBD1
CDR3aa: CASSGTASGYTF
CDR3nt: TGTGCCAGCAGTGGGACAGCTTCTGGCTACACCTTC

v_gene: TRBV10-1
abundance: NA
j_gene: TRBJ2-3
len: 18
d_gene: TRBD2
CDR3aa: CASSRLAGNPPGADTQYF
CDR3nt: TGCGCCAGCAGCAGACTAGCGGGGAACCCCCCGGGAGCAGATACGCAGTATTTT

v_gene: TRBV6-5
abundance: NA
j_gene: TRBJ2-7
len: 13
d_gene: NA
CDR3aa: CASSYSMRAQGHF
CDR3nt: TGTGCCAGCAGTTACTCGATGAGGGCCCAAGGACACTTC

v_gene: TRBV27
abundance: NA
j_gene: TRBJ2-1
len: 15
d_gene: NA
CDR3aa: CASRPLGSSYNEQFF
CDR3nt: TGTGCCAGCAGGCCCCTCGGTAGCTCCTACAATGAGCAGTTCTTC

v_gene: TRBV27
abundance: NA
j_gene: TRBJ2-1
len: 16
d_gene: TRBD2
CDR3aa: CASSLLRGEYYNEQFF
CDR3nt: TGTGCCAGCAGTTTATTACGGGGGGAGTATTACAATGAGCAGTTCTTC

v_gene: TRBV4-3
abundance: NA
j_gene: TRBJ1-4
len: 16
d_gene: NA
CDR3aa: CASSQDRREANEKLFF
CDR3nt: TGCGCCAGCAGCCAAGATCGCCGAGAAGCTAATGAAAAACTGTTTTTT

v_gene: TRBV19
abundance: NA
j_gene: TRBJ1-5
len: 14
d_gene: NA
CDR3aa: CASSRTDSNQPQHF
CDR3nt: TGTGCCAGTAGTAGGACAGATAGCAATCAGCCCCAGCATTTT

v_gene: TRBV10-1
abundance: NA
j_gene: TRBJ1-1
len: 12
d_gene: NA
CDR3aa: CASSQSHTEAFF
CDR3nt: TGCGCCAGCAGCCAATCCCACACTGAAGCTTTCTTT

v_gene: TRBV4-1
abundance: NA
j_gene: TRBJ1-2
len: 13
d_gene: NA
CDR3aa: CASSPEWADGYTF
CDR3nt: TGCGCCAGCAGCCCAGAGTGGGCAGATGGCTACACCTTC

v_gene: TRBV7-6
abundance: NA
j_gene: TRBJ1-6
len: 17
d_gene: NA
CDR3aa: CASSPQTGSSYNSPLHF
CDR3nt: TGTGCCAGCAGCCCTCAAACTGGGAGCTCCTATAATTCACCCCTCCACTTT

v_gene: TRBV7-2
abundance: NA
j_gene: TRBJ2-3
len: 15
d_gene: NA
CDR3aa: CASSLGRSSTDTQYF
CDR3nt: TGTGCCAGCAGCTTAGGGAGGTCTAGCACAGATACGCAGTATTTT

v_gene: TRBV6-5
abundance: NA
j_gene: TRBJ1-2
len: 16
d_gene: NA
CDR3aa: CASSYRGDKGSYGYTF
CDR3nt: TGTGCCAGCAGTTACCGCGGAGACAAGGGGTCATATGGCTACACCTTC

v_gene: TRBV7-9
abundance: NA
j_gene: TRBJ1-2
len: 15
d_gene: NA
CDR3aa: CASSASLRVGYGYTF
CDR3nt: TGTGCCAGCAGCGCGTCACTCCGGGTGGGCTATGGCTACACCTTC

v_gene: TRBV6-2/TRBV6-3
abundance: NA
j_gene: TRBJ2-7
len: 13
d_gene: TRBD2
CDR3aa: CASSYYGRAEQYF
CDR3nt: TGTGCCAGCAGTTACTACGGGAGGGCCGAGCAGTACTTC

v_gene: TRBV2
abundance: NA
j_gene: TRBJ2-5
len: 15
d_gene: TRBD2
CDR3aa: CASSEAGGYFETQYF
CDR3nt: TGTGCCAGCAGTGAGGCGGGGGGATATTTCGAGACCCAGTACTTC

v_gene: TRBV5-6
abundance: once
j_gene: TRBJ1-5
len: 14
d_gene: TRBD1
CDR3aa: CASSQAGGEQPQHF
CDR3nt: TGTGCCAGCAGCCAAGCAGGGGGCGAACAACCCCAGCATTTT

v_gene: TRBV4-1
abundance: NA
j_gene: TRBJ1-2
len: 16
d_gene: NA
CDR3aa: CASSQWETGNNYGYTF
CDR3nt: TGCGCCAGCAGCCAATGGGAAACAGGGAATAACTATGGCTACACCTTC

v_gene: TRBV12-3/TRBV12-4
abundance: NA
j_gene: TRBJ2-2
len: 12
d_gene: NA
CDR3aa: CASTVNTGELFF
CDR3nt: TGTGCCAGCACGGTGAACACCGGGGAGCTGTTTTTT

v_gene: TRBV9
abundance: NA
j_gene: TRBJ2-7
len: 15
d_gene: NA
CDR3aa: CASSLAGQGMYEQYF
CDR3nt: TGTGCCAGCAGCCTCGCCGGGCAGGGGATGTACGAGCAGTACTTC

v_gene: TRBV9
abundance: NA
j_gene: TRBJ2-3
len: 15
d_gene: TRBD2
CDR3aa: CASMTGLAGTDTQYF
CDR3nt: TGTGCCAGCATGACCGGGCTAGCGGGCACAGATACGCAGTATTTT

v_gene: TRBV7-6
abundance: NA
j_gene: TRBJ1-5
len: 14
d_gene: NA
CDR3aa: CASSLGYNNQPQHF
CDR3nt: TGTGCCAGCAGCCTAGGGTACAACAATCAGCCCCAGCATTTT

v_gene: TRBV7-9
abundance: NA
j_gene: TRBJ1-1
len: 14
d_gene: NA
CDR3aa: CASSLGESLTEAFF
CDR3nt: TGTGCCAGCAGCTTAGGAGAGTCTCTCACTGAAGCTTTCTTT

v_gene: TRBV19
abundance: NA
j_gene: TRBJ1-2
len: 15
d_gene: TRBD1
CDR3aa: CASSIWTGKNYGYTF
CDR3nt: TGTGCCAGTAGTATTTGGACAGGAAAGAACTATGGCTACACCTTC